The T cell receptor (beta chain) under discussion was sequenced for a study of blood T cell repertoires in COVID-19. Deletions cut 7 bases from V and 6 bases from J, with 14 bases between. CDR1 is MDHEN and CDR2 is SYDVKM in the germline V gene. The CDR3 runs 13 residues. Method: immunoSEQ multiplex PCR; TCRdb's copy keeps in-frame clones and lacks some. Of approximately 27,000 clones listed, roughly nine tenths are singletons. V is TRBV28 and J is TRBJ2-3; D unresolved. The TCR sequence derives from a human donor with acute or convalescent COVID-19. The donor label of this sample is uncertain. Material for sequencing was peripheral blood. For the CDR3, the DNA is TGTGCCAGCAACATCCCTCAGGCCGATACGCAGTATTTT. It specifies CASNIPQADTQYF.